This entry lists 2 T cell receptor beta chains sequenced from one sample in a study of identical twins (dated by TCRdb to 2016 to 2017). The receptor library was made with 5' RACE. The instrument was an Illumina HiSeq 2000. Using fastp trimming at Q25 and MiXCR clonotype assembly, TCRdb reanalyzed the public sequencing data and kept in-frame beta chains. Identical CDR3 proteins give one entry, which carries the most common genes and DNA. Within this sample are 300,000 or so distinct CDR3 sequences, with less than 9.5% of them counted one time only. Roughly 7% of the sample is taken by the ten largest. These sequences were also reported in another study, on yellow fever vaccine responses in identical twins.

The specimen was CD8+ T cells sorted from blood. The receptors stem from a woman between 18 and 29 years old in good health.

The sample holds many counts of this clonotype. V usage is TRBV24-1 and J usage is TRBJ1-1; D remains ambiguous. Trimming shortened V by 2 bases and J by 4 bases, and 7 bases separated the two germline ends. The length of the CDR3 is 13 residues. The germline gives CDR1 KGHDR, CDR2 SFDVKD. CDR3 residues: CATSDSMSTEAFF. The CDR3 DNA is TGTGCCACCAGTGATTCAATGAGCACTGAAGCTTTCTTT.

The chain is built from TRBV6-6 and TRBJ2-3; no clear D gene. Germline V gene lookup returns CDR1 MNHNY and CDR2 SVGAGI (reference sequence). Deletions cut 2 bases from V and 6 bases from J, with 9 bases between. The length of the CDR3 is 13 residues. CDR3 sequence (DNA): TGTGCCAGCAGTTACGCTTCAGGCGATACGCAGTATTTT. The encoded protein is CASSYASGDTQYF.